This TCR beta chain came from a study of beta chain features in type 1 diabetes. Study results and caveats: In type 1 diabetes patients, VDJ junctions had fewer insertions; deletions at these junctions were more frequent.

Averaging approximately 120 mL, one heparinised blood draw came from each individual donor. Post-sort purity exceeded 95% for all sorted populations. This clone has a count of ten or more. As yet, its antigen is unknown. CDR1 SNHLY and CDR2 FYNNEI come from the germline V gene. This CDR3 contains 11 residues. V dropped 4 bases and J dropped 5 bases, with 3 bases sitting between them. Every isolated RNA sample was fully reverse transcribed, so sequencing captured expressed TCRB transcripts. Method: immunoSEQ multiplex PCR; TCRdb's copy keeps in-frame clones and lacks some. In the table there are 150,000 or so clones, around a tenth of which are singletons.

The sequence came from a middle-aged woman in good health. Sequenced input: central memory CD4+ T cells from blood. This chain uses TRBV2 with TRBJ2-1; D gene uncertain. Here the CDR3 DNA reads TGTGCCAGCAGTGGCGACAATGAGCAGTTCTTC. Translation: CASSGDNEQFF.